One sample yielded the 21 T cell receptor beta chains listed below, sequenced in a study of T cells after yellow fever vaccination. TCRdb re-called the 5' RACE reads with MiXCR, one entry per CDR3 protein. The table has 300,000 to 350,000 distinct CDR3 sequences, about 4% seen once. Sample: PBMCs, taken 5 days after the yellow fever booster vaccination. These receptors were obtained from a man between 18 and 35 years old who received the YFV17D yellow fever vaccine.

This clonotype has a handful of counts. The chain employs TRBV7-9 and TRBJ1-2; D is undetermined. Between the trimmed V and J ends, which lost 2 bases and 4 bases, there was a span of 5 bases. The germline V gene has CDR1 SEHNR and CDR2 FQNEAQ (reference sequence). This CDR3 is 12 amino acids long. CDR3 bases: TGTGCCAGCAGCTTAACCAGCTATGGCTACACCTTC. Its protein product is CASSLTSYGYTF.

A few counts support this clonotype. The chain combines TRBV20-1 with TRBJ2-1, with 10 bases that match TRBD1. Germline CDR1 is DFQATT and CDR2 is SNEGSKA (reference sequence). V lost 3 bases and J lost 8; bases outside the gene matches: 7. CDR3 length equals 14 residues. The CDR3 spells CSARSDRGTYEQFF. The CDR3 coding sequence is TGCAGTGCTAGGTCGGACAGGGGGACGTATGAGCAGTTCTTC.

This clonotype was seen a handful of times. The chain combines TRBV12-5 with TRBJ2-2, with D unclear. The germline V and J ends were trimmed by 1 base and 2 bases, with 2 bases remaining between them. This CDR3 contains 13 residues. Germline CDR1 LGHNT, CDR2 FRNRAP. The CDR3 sequence: CASGLDNTGELFF. DNA for the CDR3: TGTGCTAGTGGTTTGGATAACACCGGGGAGCTGTTTTTT.

The table lists this clonotype with many counts. The rearrangement joins TRBV6-5 to TRBJ2-3; 7 bases map to TRBD2. The CDR3 has 16 amino acids. Unmatched junction bases numbered 9, after V lost 5 bases and J lost 1 base. From germline, CDR1 is MNHEY and CDR2 SVGAGI. The CDR3 sequence is CASSTFRGVGTDTQYF. The CDR3 nucleotides read TGTGCCAGCAGTACCTTCCGGGGGGTCGGCACAGATACGCAGTATTTT.

This clonotype was picked up many times. The rearrangement joins TRBV2 to TRBJ2-1; D unresolved. Germline loops: CDR1 SNHLY, CDR2 FYNNEI. CDR3 size: 14 residues. V gave up 3 bases and J gave up 9 bases, with 15 bases separating them. The CDR3 spells CASSDWAPPAEQFF. CDR3 DNA sequence: TGTGCCAGCAGTGATTGGGCTCCACCGGCTGAGCAGTTCTTC.

This clonotype was recorded many times. The genes are TRBV9 and TRBJ2-1; a weak D match, TRBD2 (6 bases). Germline loops: CDR1 SGDLS, CDR2 YYNGEE. The V end lost 7 bases, the J end lost 8 bases, and 13 bases lay between the germline ends. This CDR3 is built from 12 residues. The CDR3 sequence is CASGGLTHEQFF. CDR3 nucleotide sequence: TGTGCCAGCGGGGGACTTACCCATGAGCAGTTCTTC.

The CDR3 DNA sequence: TGCGCCAGCAGCCAAGACCGCCTTCAATATAAGCGGGGGGGCACAGATACGCAGTATTTT. It yields the protein CASSQDRLQYKRGGTDTQYF. J is TRBJ2-3 and V is TRBV4-3, with TRBD2 matching over 9 bases. The CDR3 loop spans 20 amino acids. Germline values: CDR1 LGHNA, CDR2 YSLEER. Losses at the gene ends were 0 bases for V and 1 base for J; bases not matched to a gene: 14.

The chain links TRBV7-3 to TRBJ1-2; D might be TRBD1 (6 bases). V lost 5 bases to trimming and J lost 4 bases, with 11 bases between them. The CDR3 consists of 13 residues. The germline gives CDR1 SGHTA, CDR2 FQGTGA. CDR3: CASSLPGAYGYTF. The CDR3 DNA follows: TGTGCCAGCAGCCTACCAGGGGCCTATGGCTACACCTTC.

This clonotype was seen repeatedly, ten times or more. The chain couples TRBV28 to TRBJ1-6; no firm D call. Germline CDR1 reads MDHEN; CDR2 reads SYDVKM. CDR3 length: 13 residues. With 10 bases removed from V and 0 bases from J, the gap between germline ends came to 7 bases. The CDR3 protein is CATFTSYNSPLHF. In nucleotides, the CDR3 is TGTGCCACCTTTACCTCCTATAATTCACCCCTCCACTTT.

This clonotype occurred a few times. The rearrangement joins TRBV12-3 or TRBV12-4 to TRBJ2-3; TRBD2 agrees at 8 bases. This CDR3 region has 13 residues. The junction had 1 base not matched to a gene; V was cut back by 5 bases and J by 3 bases. The CDR3 is CASSGTRTDTQYF. Here the CDR3 DNA reads TGTGCCAGCAGTGGGACTAGGACAGATACGCAGTATTTT.

The chain has TRBV7-8 and TRBJ1-4; no definite D call. There are 17 residues in the CDR3. With 1 base removed from V and 0 bases from J, the gap between germline ends came to 12 bases. Looked up from germline, CDR1 is SGHVS and CDR2 is FQNEAQ. CDR3 protein: CASSLVFLGATNEKLFF. The CDR3 DNA sequence: TGTGCCAGCAGCTTAGTGTTTCTGGGTGCAACTAATGAAAAACTGTTTTTT.

The chain combines TRBV24-1 with TRBJ2-5; a possible D gene is TRBD2 (6 bases). This CDR3 is built from 15 residues. Trimming cost V 2 bases and J 2 bases, with 11 bases left between them. Looked up from germline, CDR1 is KGHDR and CDR2 is SFDVKD. Written as DNA, the CDR3 is TGTGCCACCAGTGATTCGGGGGTTGGTCAAGAGACCCAGTACTTC. This translates into CATSDSGVGQETQYF.

The genes are TRBV6-5 and TRBJ2-5; D might be TRBD1 (6 bases). The V end was cut by 2 bases, the J end by 4 bases, with 20 bases between. Per the germline V gene, CDR1 is MNHEY and CDR2 is SVGAGI. CDR3 size: 17 residues. CDR3 nucleotide sequence: TGTGCCAGCAGTTACGCTGGGGGCCCTATGAGTGGAGAGACCCAGTACTTC. This translates into CASSYAGGPMSGETQYF.

In DNA, the CDR3 is TGTGCCAGCAGTTTAATGTCTCAGGGCGTAGCTTTCTTT. This encodes CASSLMSQGVAFF. The J gene is TRBJ1-1, the V gene TRBV12-3 or TRBV12-4; tentatively, D is TRBD1 (5 bases). Deletions cut 2 bases from V and 10 bases from J, with 14 bases between. The CDR3 has 13 amino acids.

The chain joins TRBV6-6 to TRBJ1-1, with 8 bases identical to TRBD1. The CDR3 is made up of 15 amino acids. V dropped 3 bases and J dropped 3; count of bases not matched to a gene: 6. The V gene's germline CDR1 is MNHNY and CDR2 SVGAGI (reference sequence). CDR3 coding DNA: TGTGCCAGCAGTTATTACAGACAGGGGCACACTGAAGCTTTCTTT. This gives the protein CASSYYRQGHTEAFF.

This clonotype has more than one count but fewer than ten. The CDR3 here is CASSLLGPRTADTQYF. The CDR3 nucleotides are TGCGCCAGCAGCTTGCTGGGACCACGAACCGCAGATACGCAGTATTTT. The chain uses TRBV5-1 and TRBJ2-3, with D perhaps being TRBD1 or TRBD2 (5 bases each). CDR1 SGHRS and CDR2 YFSETQ come from the germline V gene. V was shortened by 1 base and J by 4 bases, with 16 bases between the two germline ends. This CDR3 has 16 amino acids.

This clonotype showed up just a few times. The rearrangement joins TRBV19 to TRBJ2-1; 11 nucleotides align to TRBD2. The CDR3 extends over 16 amino acids. The germline CDR1 and CDR2 sequences are LNHDA and SQIVND (reference sequence). V dropped 6 bases and J dropped 1; count of bases not matched to a gene: 5. CDR3 nucleotides: TGTGCCAGTAGAGGACTAGCGGGCCAATCCTACAATGAGCAGTTCTTC. Protein: CASRGLAGQSYNEQFF.

This clonotype turned up a few times. The chain has TRBV7-9 and TRBJ1-4; the D gene is possibly TRBD1 (5 bases). Looked up from germline, CDR1 is SEHNR and CDR2 is FQNEAQ (reference sequence). The V end was cut by 2 bases, the J end by 7 bases, with 11 bases between. The CDR3 covers 14 residues. The CDR3: CASSLNQGTEKLFF. For the CDR3, the DNA is TGTGCCAGCAGCTTAAATCAGGGTACTGAAAAACTGTTTTTT.

Ten or more counts support this clonotype. This chain uses TRBV4-1 with TRBJ2-7; 9 nucleotides agree with TRBD1. Germline V gene sequence: CDR1 MGHRA, CDR2 YSYEKL. CDR3 length equals 15 residues. The V gene end was trimmed by 2 bases and the J gene end by 2 bases; junction bases not matched to a gene: 4. The CDR3 loop reads CASSQPGTGTYEQYF. In DNA form, the CDR3 reads TGCGCCAGCAGCCAACCCGGGACAGGGACCTACGAGCAGTACTTC.

The chain employs TRBV18 and TRBJ2-3; D remains unclear. Trimming took off 2 bases at V and 2 bases at J, with 8 bases between the two ends. Germline CDR1 is KGHSH and CDR2 is LQKENI. This CDR3 is built from 14 residues. CDR3 in amino acids: CASSPIVSTDTQYF. The CDR3 bases are TGTGCCAGCTCACCAATTGTTTCCACAGATACGCAGTATTTT.

This clonotype occurred many times. This chain joins TRBV27 and TRBJ2-7, with a weak D call TRBD2 (7 bases). The CDR3 extends over 15 amino acids. CDR1 MNHEY and CDR2 SMNVEV come from the germline V gene (reference sequence). The ends were cut back, 0 bases at V and 3 bases at J, with 12 bases in the middle. The CDR3 region is CASSLSGGAFYEQYV. The CDR3 coding sequence is TGTGCCAGCAGTTTATCGGGGGGGGCCTTCTACGAGCAGTACGTC.